This entry features one T cell receptor (beta chain) sequence. Its antigen target is currently unknown. Within one base of it there is no much larger clone, and no base qualities were kept. This entry belongs to a study of blood T cell repertoires in COVID-19 (dated by TCRdb to the early 2020s). As for the study more broadly: Samples from collaborators originated in the United States, Italy and Spain and spanned both the acute and convalescent phases of COVID-19. The prospective study material was composed of cDNA or gDNA derived from T cells, B-cell-depleted T cells, or PBMCs. Subjects who had been exposed to COVID-19, were actively infected with it, or had recovered from it provided the deeply sampled blood TCRbeta repertoires that made up the dataset. The repertoires were made available in a free public database intended to serve as a resource for research on the immune response to SARS-CoV-2. The samples were drawn from the first 160 participants of the ongoing ImmuneRACE study and from 1,254 subjects provided by 6 global collaborators. The sample metadata nearly always contained a de-identified subject ID, COVID-19 status, age in years and sex. Where available, HLA class I and class II types were obtained from metadata supplied by the sample provider rather than from assay-based typing.

One collaborating source in Seattle enrolled patients while the patients were actively infected and followed the patients over time throughout the course of disease. Collaborating institutions collected whole blood in K2EDTA tubes following their own protocols. For TCRbeta analysis, collaborators shipped samples in one of three forms: frozen whole blood, isolated PBMCs, or DNA extracted from either of those sample types. The paper as a whole reports these results and caveats: The quantity of clinical and demographic metadata differed by source and by participant and was supplied without curation.

The immunoSEQ Assay, a bias-controlled multiplex PCR, was used to amplify TCRbeta CDR3 regions from genomic DNA. The authors' analysis ran thus. Within the assay, amplification of reference gene primers was used to estimate how many nucleated cells each sample contained. To quantify the absolute abundance of each unique TCRbeta CDR3 rearrangement, sequence reads were collapsed and filtered. For each sample, productive Simpson clonality was calculated as the square root of Simpson's diversity index over productive rearrangements. This immuneACCESS table, as held by TCRdb, lists in-frame sequences with V and J called but not all clones. Of the missing ones, under half trace to an unresolved V gene in checked studies; the others have no known cause. That table supplies the V and J calls and clone size; D and trimming were determined from the DNA. The sample includes tens of thousands of clones, with roughly nine tenths observed a single time. The ten largest clones represent roughly 2.5% of the sample.

The CDR3 holds 16 amino acids from the cysteine to the phenylalanine. The CDR3 DNA has 48 bases and is translated from base 1. V lost 8 bases and J lost 0 bases; the stretch between them is 16 bases long. CDR1 and CDR2, looked up from the germline V gene (reference sequence), are MNHEY and SMNVEV. The sequence was obtained from a man aged 45-65 years with COVID-19, enrolled during active disease. This sequence uses TRBV27 and TRBJ2-2; no D gene call is confident. Specimen: peripheral blood. The DNA sequence reads TGTGCCAGCTGCCTTGGGCTCCCCTCGAACACCGGGGAGCTGTTTTTT. The resulting protein is CASCLGLPSNTGELFF.